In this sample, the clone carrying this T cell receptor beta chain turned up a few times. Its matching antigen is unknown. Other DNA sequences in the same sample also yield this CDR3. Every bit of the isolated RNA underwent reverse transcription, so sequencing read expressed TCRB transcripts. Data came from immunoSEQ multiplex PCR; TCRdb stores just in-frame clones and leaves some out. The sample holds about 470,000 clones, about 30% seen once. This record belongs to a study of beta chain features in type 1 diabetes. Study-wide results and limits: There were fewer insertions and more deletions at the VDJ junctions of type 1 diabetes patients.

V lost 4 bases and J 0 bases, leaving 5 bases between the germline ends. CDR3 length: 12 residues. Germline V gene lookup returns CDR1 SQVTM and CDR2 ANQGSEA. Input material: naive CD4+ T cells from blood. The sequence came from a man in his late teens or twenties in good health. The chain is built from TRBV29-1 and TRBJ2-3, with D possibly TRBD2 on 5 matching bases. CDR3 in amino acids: CSVGTSTDTQYF. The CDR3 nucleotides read TGCAGCGTTGGGACTAGCACAGATACGCAGTATTTT.